The 19 T cell receptor beta chains reported below all come from one sample, sequenced in a study of blood T cell repertoires in COVID-19. The repertoire was sequenced with immunoSEQ multiplex PCR; TCRdb's copy has only in-frame clones and lacks some. The table shows about 240,000 clones, with approximately 86% occurring only once. Source material: peripheral blood. The receptor source for this set is a man between 60 and 75 years old who had recovered from COVID-19.

The rearrangement joins TRBV5-6 to TRBJ1-2, with D hard to call. Trimming left V 0 bases short and J 7 bases short, with 13 bases between. The CDR3 consists of 14 residues. CDR1 is SGHDT, CDR2 YYEEEE, per germline. CDR3 bases: TGTGCCAGCAGCTTGGGACCCCTACTAGGTGGCTACACCTTC. Translating it yields CASSLGPLLGGYTF.

The rearrangement links TRBV6-5 to TRBJ2-1; 7 nucleotides align to TRBD1. Germline V gives CDR1 MNHEY, CDR2 SVGAGI. The CDR3 contains 14 residues. V shed 10 bases, J shed 4 bases, and the junction held 10 bases outside the gene matches. CDR3 loop: CAILRDRTYNEQFF. In nucleotides, the CDR3 is TGTGCCATCCTCCGGGACAGAACATACAATGAGCAGTTCTTC.

This chain joins TRBV9 and TRBJ2-2; 7 bases are a match to TRBD2. Looked up from germline, CDR1 is SGDLS and CDR2 is YYNGEE. The V and J ends lost 4 bases and 4 bases, in that order; junction bases with no gene match: 7. The CDR3 totals 15 residues. This chain's CDR3 is CASSPTGLLTGELFF. DNA for the CDR3: TGTGCCAGCAGCCCCACGGGACTACTCACCGGGGAGCTGTTTTTT.

The rearrangement joins TRBV25-1 to TRBJ1-6, with 8 bases matching TRBD1. From germline, CDR1 is MGHDK and CDR2 SYGVNS. The CDR3 covers 17 residues. After removal of 4 bases from V and 0 bases from J, the junction contained 5 bases not matched to a gene. CDR3: CASSGWTGSSYNSPLHF. In DNA form, the CDR3 reads TGTGCCAGCAGTGGGTGGACAGGGAGCTCCTATAATTCACCCCTCCACTTT. Drawing the rest from reference TRBV25-1 and TRBJ1-6, the complete variable domain is EADIYQTPRYLVIGTGKKITLECSQTMGHDKMYWYQQDPGMELHLIHYSYGVNSTEKGDLSSESTVSRIRTEHFPLTLESARPSHTSQYLCASSGWTGSSYNSPLHFGNGTRLTVT.

The V gene is TRBV19, the J gene TRBJ1-2, with TRBD1 matching 9 bases. Germline assignment: CDR1 LNHDA and CDR2 SQIVND (reference sequence). CDR3 length: 16 amino acids. The J segment lost 3 bases and the V segment lost 4 bases, leaving 9 bases of the junction unmatched. The CDR3 sequence is CASSTGTGREDYGYTF. Written as DNA, the CDR3 is TGTGCCAGTAGTACAGGGACAGGGAGGGAAGACTATGGCTACACCTTC.

V and J are TRBV12-2 and TRBJ1-2; the table's D call, TRBD1, was not checked against the DNA. TRBV12-2 is termed a pseudogene. This CDR3 comprises 14 residues. The CDR3 spells CASRLADPWGGYTF. Here the CDR3 DNA reads TGTGCAAGTCGCTTAGCGGACCCTTGGGGCGGCTACACCTTC.

This clone was seen once. The chain recombines TRBV2 with TRBJ1-4; the D gene is possibly TRBD1 (5 bases). Trimming stripped 5 bases from V and 8 bases from J, with 18 bases between. This CDR3 is 15 amino acids long. Per germline, CDR1 SNHLY and CDR2 FYNNEI. This CDR3 reads CASSLGDSTREKLFF. CDR3 bases: TGTGCCAGCAGTTTAGGGGACTCCACGAGGGAAAAACTGTTTTTT.

The chain carries TRBV25-1 and TRBJ1-4; maybe TRBD1 (6 bases). Trimming removed 6 bases at V and 3 bases at J, with 17 bases between. Germline CDR1 is MGHDK and CDR2 is SYGVNS. This CDR3 contains 16 residues. In DNA, the CDR3 is TGTGCCAGCAGACAGTCAGCCGAGGGGGCTAATGAAAAACTGTTTTTT. It codes for CASRQSAEGANEKLFF.

In this sample, this clone turned up once. The chain couples TRBV7-9 to TRBJ2-7; the D gene is possibly TRBD2 (5 bases). V was pared by 5 bases and J by 6 bases, with 23 bases between. The CDR3 extends over 16 amino acids. Germline CDR1 reads SEHNR; CDR2 reads FQNEAQ (reference sequence). The CDR3 DNA follows: TGTGCCAGCAGCGGGGAGAAGGCCATACCCCCTGGCGAGCAGTACTTC. As protein: CASSGEKAIPPGEQYF. The whole variable domain, filled in from reference TRBV7-9 and TRBJ2-7, reads DTGVSQNPRHKITKRGQNVTFRCDPISEHNRLYWYRQTLGQGPEFLTYFQNEAQLEKSRLLSDRFSAERPKGSFSTLEIQRTEQGDSAMYLCASSGEKAIPPGEQYFGPGTRLTVT.

The chain links TRBV2 to TRBJ2-2; possible D gene TRBD1, 6 bases. CDR3 size: 16 residues. The germline V gene encodes CDR1 SNHLY and CDR2 FYNNEI. Deletions cut 1 base from V and 1 base from J, with 10 bases between. CDR3 DNA: TGTGCCAGCAGTGAAGGGGGACACTTGAACACCGGGGAGCTGTTTTTT. This sequence encodes CASSEGGHLNTGELFF.

The chain is built from TRBV5-1 and TRBJ1-6; 8 nucleotides match TRBD1. Germline V CDR1 and CDR2: SGHRS, YFSETQ. The CDR3 covers 14 residues. J lost 10 bases, V lost 4 bases, and 7 bases had no gene match. The CDR3 nucleotides are TGCGCCAGCAGCAACGGACAGGGACGGTCACCCCTCCACTTT. Translation gives CASSNGQGRSPLHF.

The chain employs TRBV6-5 and TRBJ1-5, with a weak D call TRBD1 (6 bases). This CDR3 region has 15 residues. Germline V CDR1 and CDR2: MNHEY, SVGAGI. Deletions cut 8 bases from V and 7 bases from J, with 21 bases between. The CDR3 coding sequence is TGTGCCAGCGACAGCTTAGTCGGCAGGGGCCAGCCCCAGCATTTT. It translates to CASDSLVGRGQPQHF.

The rearrangement links TRBV4-1 to TRBJ2-2, with 13 positions matching TRBD2. The germline gives CDR1 MGHRA, CDR2 YSYEKL. The CDR3 spans 20 residues. V trimming: 5 bases; J trimming: 7 bases; junction bases outside the gene matches: 19. The CDR3 spells CASSNPRLAGGRVGGGELFF. The CDR3 DNA follows: TGCGCCAGCAGCAACCCACGACTAGCGGGGGGCCGGGTGGGCGGCGGGGAGCTGTTTTTT.

The CDR3 nucleotides are TGTGCCAGCAGCCAAGGACAGGGGGACCACTATGGCTACACCTTC. Encoded protein: CASSQGQGDHYGYTF. The rearrangement uses TRBV3-1 (or the pseudogene TRBV3-2) and TRBJ1-2; the match to TRBD1 covers 9 bases. The CDR3 spans 15 residues. After removal of 1 base from V and 3 bases from J, the junction contained 3 bases not matched to a gene. Germline CDR1 and CDR2: LGHDT and YNNKEL (reference sequence).

The V and J genes are TRBV5-6 and TRBJ1-5; D gene unclear. The V gene's germline CDR1 is SGHDT and CDR2 YYEEEE. V lost 4 bases and J 1 base, leaving 12 bases between the germline ends. CDR3 length equals 15 residues. For the CDR3, the DNA is TGTGCCAGCAGCCAAGGTCTCGGGAGCAATCAGCCCCAGCATTTT. Its translation is CASSQGLGSNQPQHF.

The chain uses TRBV6-5 and TRBJ1-6, with TRBD1 as a possible D gene (5 bases). CDR1 MNHEY and CDR2 SVGAGI come from the germline V gene. V was shortened by 6 bases and J by 8 bases, with 17 bases between the two germline ends. The CDR3 loop spans 15 amino acids. CDR3 region: CASRVSGGIDSPLHF. The CDR3 DNA follows: TGTGCCAGCAGGGTCTCGGGGGGGATTGATTCACCCCTCCACTTT.

The gene calls are TRBV6-5 and TRBJ1-2; TRBD1 agrees at 9 bases. J lost 0 bases, V lost 7 bases, and 3 bases had no gene match. Germline V gives CDR1 MNHEY, CDR2 SVGAGI. The CDR3 sequence is 14 residues long. CDR3 in amino acids: CASTDRGPNYGYTF. CDR3 coding DNA: TGTGCCAGCACGGACAGGGGCCCTAACTATGGCTACACCTTC.

The V call is TRBV3-1 (or the pseudogene TRBV3-2), the J call TRBJ2-4; no reliable D call. The V end was cut by 4 bases, the J end by 1 base, with 8 bases between. This CDR3 comprises 14 residues. Per germline, CDR1 LGHDT and CDR2 YNNKEL (reference sequence). CDR3 region: CASSRGMAKNIQYF. CDR3 DNA sequence: TGTGCCAGCAGCCGCGGTATGGCCAAAAACATTCAGTACTTC.

The V call is TRBV5-6, the J call TRBJ2-2, with TRBD1 matching 8 bases. With V trimmed by 0 bases and J by 4 bases, 5 bases remained unmatched. Germline CDR1 SGHDT, CDR2 YYEEEE. This CDR3 region has 16 residues. In DNA, the CDR3 is TGTGCCAGCAGCTTGGGGACAGGGTGGGCCACCGGGGAGCTGTTTTTT. Translation gives CASSLGTGWATGELFF.